The 6 T cell receptor beta chains given below trace back to one sample, sequenced in a study of T cells in Graves' hyperthyroidism and ophthalmopathy. It was RNA transcripts that yielded the amplified TCR beta CDR3 regions. Carried out on the TCR CDR3, a first-round RT-PCR used the HTBI primer set. TCRdb independently ran MiXCR on the multiplex PCR reads; one entry per CDR3 protein. Of approximately 690,000 distinct CDR3 sequences listed, less than 25% are singletons. The sample comprised blood. All receptors derive from a man between 25 and 39 years old with Graves' ophthalmopathy.

This clonotype was found a few times. The chain uses TRBV10-3 and TRBJ2-2; a weak D match, TRBD1 (5 bases). Per germline, CDR1 ENHRY and CDR2 SYGVKD. This CDR3 region has 13 residues. Trimming shortened V by 8 bases and J by 5 bases, and 12 bases separated the two germline ends. The CDR3 here is CAIQGKGTGELFF. The CDR3, as DNA: TGTGCCATCCAAGGGAAGGGGACCGGGGAGCTGTTTTTT.

This chain links TRBV29-1 with TRBJ1-2; D not resolved. With 4 bases removed from V and 3 bases from J, the gap between germline ends came to 12 bases. This CDR3 is 13 amino acids long. CDR1 is SQVTM and CDR2 is ANQGSEA in the germline V gene. This chain's CDR3 is CSVGWVEDYGYTF. CDR3 DNA sequence: TGCAGCGTTGGGTGGGTGGAAGACTATGGCTACACCTTC.

V usage is TRBV2 and J usage is TRBJ2-5; D remains unclear. Trimming shortened V by 1 base and J by 0 bases, and 15 bases separated the two germline ends. The CDR3 is 17 residues long. Germline V gene sequence: CDR1 SNHLY, CDR2 FYNNEI. The CDR3 nucleotides are TGTGCCAGCAGTGAAGTTCTAAAGGGATGGGACCAAGAGACCCAGTACTTC. This gives the protein CASSEVLKGWDQETQYF.

V gene TRBV4-2 combines with J gene TRBJ2-3; 7 nucleotides match TRBD1. V dropped 2 bases and J dropped 3; count of bases not matched to a gene: 5. The germline V gene has CDR1 LGHNA and CDR2 YNFKEQ. CDR3 length equals 15 residues. Here the CDR3 reads CASSQFAGGTDTQYF. DNA of the CDR3: TGTGCCAGCAGCCAATTTGCAGGGGGAACAGATACGCAGTATTTT.

This chain connects TRBV6-1 to TRBJ1-1, with D possibly being TRBD1 (5 bases). The CDR3 covers 12 residues. Germline-derived CDR1 and CDR2 are MNHNS and SASEGT. The V gene lost 11 bases and the J gene lost 4 bases, with 14 bases spanning the gap. The CDR3 sequence: CAGGTVSTEAFF. DNA for the CDR3: TGTGCCGGGGGGACGGTGAGCACTGAAGCTTTCTTT.

This clonotype was seen ten or more times. The chain joins TRBV7-9 to TRBJ2-1; 9 bases align to TRBD2. V trimming: 5 bases; J trimming: 5 bases; junction bases outside the gene matches: 10. This CDR3 contains 16 residues. Germline V gene sequence: CDR1 SEHNR, CDR2 FQNEAQ (reference sequence). Here the CDR3 DNA reads TGTGCCAGCAGCCCCCGGATAGCGGGAGAGAACAATGAGCAGTTCTTC. It is translated as CASSPRIAGENNEQFF.